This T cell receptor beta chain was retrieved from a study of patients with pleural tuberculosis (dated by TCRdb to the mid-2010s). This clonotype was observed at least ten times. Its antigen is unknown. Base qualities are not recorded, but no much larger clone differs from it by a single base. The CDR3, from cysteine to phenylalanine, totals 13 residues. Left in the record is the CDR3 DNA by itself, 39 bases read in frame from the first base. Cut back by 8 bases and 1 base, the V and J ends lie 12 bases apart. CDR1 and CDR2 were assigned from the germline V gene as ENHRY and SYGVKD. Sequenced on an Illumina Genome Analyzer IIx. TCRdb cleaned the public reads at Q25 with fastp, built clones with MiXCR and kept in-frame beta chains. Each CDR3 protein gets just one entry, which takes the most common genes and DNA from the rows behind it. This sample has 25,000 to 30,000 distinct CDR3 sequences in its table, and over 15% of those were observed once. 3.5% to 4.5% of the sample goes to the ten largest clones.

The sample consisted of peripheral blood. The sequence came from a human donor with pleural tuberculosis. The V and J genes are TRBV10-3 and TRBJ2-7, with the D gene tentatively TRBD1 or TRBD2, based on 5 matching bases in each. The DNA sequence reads TGTGCCATCTCGGGGACCCCATCCTACGAGCAGTACTTC. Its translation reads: CAISGTPSYEQYF.